Presented here are 30 T cell receptor beta chains from one specimen sequenced in a study of CD8+ T cells in alopecia areata. Extracted RNA was reverse transcribed into cDNA, the sequencing template. Only in-frame clones appear in the TCRdb table, and some are missing; sequencing was by immunoSEQ multiplex PCR. Of around 250,000 clones in the sample, about 68% were seen once. This sample comprised CD4+ T cells sorted from blood, obtained at week 0. The receptors derive from a human donor with alopecia areata.

The chain links TRBV5-1 to TRBJ2-5, with D maybe TRBD1 (6 bases). The CDR3 consists of 15 residues. V was trimmed by 3 bases and J by 0 bases, leaving 12 bases between them. Germline values: CDR1 SGHRS, CDR2 YFSETQ. The CDR3, as DNA: TGCGCCAGCAGCTCGCCCCGGGACAACCAAGAGACCCAGTACTTC. It is translated as CASSSPRDNQETQYF.

This clone came up once. The chain links TRBV29-1 to TRBJ2-5, with 7 bases matching TRBD2. Germline-derived CDR1 and CDR2 are SQVTM and ANQGSEA. CDR3 length: 13 amino acids. The J segment lost 4 bases and the V segment lost 7 bases, leaving 9 bases of the junction unmatched. The CDR3 nucleotides are TGCAGCGCCCCGGGAGGCAGCCTAGAGACCCAGTACTTC. Translated, it gives CSAPGGSLETQYF.

This clone was observed a single time. Other DNA sequences in the sample encode the same CDR3. The chain carries TRBV4-1 and TRBJ2-3; D uncertain. Trimming took 1 base from V and 6 from J, leaving 5 bases between them. The CDR3 contains 12 residues. Germline CDR1 is MGHRA and CDR2 is YSYEKL. CDR3 in DNA: TGCGCCAGCAGCCAAGTTCTTGATACGCAGTATTTT. The encoded protein is CASSQVLDTQYF.

This chain joins TRBV4-1 and TRBJ1-1, with 9 bases aligning to TRBD1. This CDR3 is built from 15 residues. The V and J ends lost 4 bases and 9 bases, in that order; junction bases with no gene match: 12. Germline V gene sequence: CDR1 MGHRA, CDR2 YSYEKL. CDR3 nucleotide sequence: TGCGCCAGCAGCCCACCTAGGACAGGGGAATTTCAAGCTTTCTTT. Protein: CASSPPRTGEFQAFF.

This clone turned up a few times. The rearrangement joins TRBV7-9 to TRBJ1-6; TRBD1 is a possible D gene (5 bases). In germline, CDR1 is SEHNR, CDR2 FQNEAQ (reference sequence). The CDR3 sequence is 14 residues long. Trimming took 1 base from V and 6 from J, leaving 7 bases between them. The CDR3 sequence: CASSLEQGNSPLHF. The DNA for the CDR3 is TGTGCCAGCAGCTTAGAGCAGGGTAATTCACCCCTCCACTTT. The whole variable domain, remainder taken from reference TRBV7-9 and TRBJ1-6, is DTGVSQNPRHKITKRGQNVTFRCDPISEHNRLYWYRQTLGQGPEFLTYFQNEAQLEKSRLLSDRFSAERPKGSFSTLEIQRTEQGDSAMYLCASSLEQGNSPLHFGNGTRLTVT.

The V call is TRBV2, the J call TRBJ2-5; the D gene could be TRBD1 or TRBD2 (5 bases each). The CDR3 length is 15 residues. Germline V gives CDR1 SNHLY, CDR2 FYNNEI. The V end was cut by 3 bases, the J end by 5 bases, with 16 bases between. In DNA form, the CDR3 reads TGTGCCAGCAGTGACCAACTAGGGGCGGGTGAGACCCAGTACTTC. Translated: CASSDQLGAGETQYF.

This chain uses TRBV10-3 with TRBJ2-7, with D tentatively TRBD2 (6 bases). Germline lookup yields CDR1 ENHRY and CDR2 SYGVKD. V was trimmed by 2 bases and J by 2 bases, leaving 10 bases between them. The CDR3 is 14 amino acids. The CDR3 coding sequence is TGTGCCATCAGTGAGGGGGGGAGCCCCTACGAGCAGTACTTC. Its translation: CAISEGGSPYEQYF.

This chain uses TRBV30 with TRBJ2-6; D ambiguous. CDR3 size: 14 residues. CDR1 GTSNPN and CDR2 SVGIG come from the germline V gene (reference sequence). V lost 1 base, J lost 0 bases, and 4 bases lay in between. The DNA of the CDR3 is TGTGCCTGGAGTGACTTCTCTGGGGCCAACGTCCTGACTTTC. Its protein product is CAWSDFSGANVLTF.

This sequence joins TRBV6-5 and TRBJ2-1; D unresolved. V lost 0 bases and J 9 bases, leaving 3 bases between the germline ends. There are 11 residues in the CDR3. The germline CDR1 and CDR2 sequences are MNHEY and SVGAGI. This CDR3 reads CASSYSSEQFF. CDR3 nucleotides: TGTGCCAGCAGTTACTCCAGTGAGCAGTTCTTC.

V gene TRBV5-4 combines with J gene TRBJ1-2; D is unclear. Germline assignment: CDR1 SGHNT and CDR2 YYREEE (reference sequence). V was pared by 4 bases and J by 4 bases, with 8 bases between. This CDR3 comprises 12 residues. The CDR3 DNA is TGTGCCAGCAGCCTGGACGGCTATGGCTACACCTTC. It yields the protein CASSLDGYGYTF.

The J gene is TRBJ2-3, the V gene TRBV29-1; D gene unclear. CDR1 SQVTM and CDR2 ANQGSEA come from the germline V gene. The V gene lost 7 bases and the J gene lost 0 bases, with 8 bases spanning the gap. This CDR3 has 12 residues. The CDR3 protein is CSATESTDTQYF. As DNA, the CDR3 is TGCAGCGCGACGGAAAGCACAGATACGCAGTATTTT.

The table lists this clone with a few counts. V and J are TRBV7-9 and TRBJ2-3, with D possibly called TRBD1 or TRBD2 (6 bases each). This CDR3 contains 13 residues. Germline V gene sequence: CDR1 SEHNR, CDR2 FQNEAQ (reference sequence). V lost 9 bases to trimming and J lost 2 bases, with 12 bases between them. The CDR3: CASRGAPTDTQYF. The CDR3 DNA sequence: TGTGCCAGTAGGGGGGCGCCCACAGATACGCAGTATTTT.

The chain joins TRBV6-5 to TRBJ2-3; 7 nucleotides match TRBD1. The germline V gene has CDR1 MNHEY and CDR2 SVGAGI. This CDR3 region has 15 residues. Germline trimming cut 5 bases from V and 2 bases from J; bases unmatched to any gene: 7. The CDR3 is CASSPGQRFTDTQYF. For the CDR3, the DNA is TGTGCCAGCAGTCCGGGACAGCGTTTCACAGATACGCAGTATTTT.

The chain employs TRBV29-1 and TRBJ2-7; maybe TRBD2 (5 bases). Trimming removed 3 bases from V and 5 bases from J, with 14 bases in between. Germline values: CDR1 SQVTM, CDR2 ANQGSEA. The CDR3 runs 13 residues. CDR3 protein: CSVDSRASDEQYF. The CDR3 coding sequence is TGCAGCGTTGATTCGAGGGCCTCGGACGAGCAGTACTTC.

The chain joins TRBV7-9 to TRBJ1-2; weak D call: TRBD1 (5 bases). This CDR3 has 17 amino acids. Germline CDR1 SEHNR, CDR2 FQNEAQ (reference sequence). V was pared by 4 bases and J by 5 bases, with 23 bases between. The CDR3 DNA is TGTGCCAGCAGCTCTTTACTGGGCCGGGGCAGGACGTATGGCTACACCTTC. Translating gives CASSSLLGRGRTYGYTF.

J is TRBJ2-2 and V is TRBV2; D may correspond to TRBD1 or TRBD2 (5 bases each). CDR1 and CDR2 from the germline V gene are SNHLY and FYNNEI. Trimming stripped 7 bases from V and 3 bases from J, with 9 bases between. This CDR3 contains 13 residues. CDR3 DNA: TGTGCCAGCAAAGGGACCTACACCGGGGAGCTGTTTTTT. Its protein product is CASKGTYTGELFF.

The chain has TRBV14 and TRBJ2-2, with no clear D. There are 13 residues in the CDR3. With 3 bases removed from V and 2 bases from J, the gap between germline ends came to 4 bases. Germline CDR1 and CDR2: SGHDN and FVKESK. The CDR3 sequence: CASSHVNTGELFF. As DNA, the CDR3 is TGTGCCAGCAGCCATGTTAACACCGGGGAGCTGTTTTTT.

The chain has TRBV7-9 and TRBJ2-1; no reliable D call. Germline loops: CDR1 SEHNR, CDR2 FQNEAQ (reference sequence). The V and J ends lost 5 bases and 6 bases respectively, with 17 bases between them. This CDR3 contains 15 residues. Here the CDR3 reads CASSQTFRQTNEQFF. CDR3 in DNA: TGTGCCAGCAGCCAGACCTTCCGGCAGACCAATGAGCAGTTCTTC.

This clone was found once. V usage is TRBV30 and J usage is TRBJ1-5; possibly TRBD1 for D (5 bases). Deletions cut 2 bases from V and 5 bases from J, with 10 bases between. The CDR3 extends over 13 amino acids. CDR1 is GTSNPN, CDR2 SVGIG, per germline (reference sequence). The CDR3 DNA sequence: TGTGCCTGGAGTAGGGGACGGGATCAGCCCCAGCATTTT. Its translation: CAWSRGRDQPQHF.

The chain couples TRBV14 to TRBJ1-6; a possible D gene is TRBD1 (6 bases). Deletions cut 5 bases from V and 4 bases from J, with 15 bases between. The CDR3 runs 16 residues. The germline V gene encodes CDR1 SGHDN and CDR2 FVKESK. The CDR3 region has the DNA TGTGCCAGCAGCGAGATACCGGGACATTATAATTCACCCCTCCACTTT. Its translation: CASSEIPGHYNSPLHF.

The gene calls are TRBV5-6 and TRBJ1-1; D is ambiguous. The CDR3 length is 15 residues. Germline CDR1 SGHDT, CDR2 YYEEEE. With 1 base removed from V and 3 bases from J, the gap between germline ends came to 13 bases. The CDR3 reads CASSLYAGEYTEAFF. CDR3 bases: TGTGCCAGCAGCTTGTACGCAGGTGAATACACTGAAGCTTTCTTT.

This chain connects TRBV11-2 to TRBJ2-5, with D perhaps matching TRBD2 (5 bases). The CDR3 is 14 amino acids. Germline V gene data show CDR1 as SGHAT and CDR2 as FQNNGV. With 8 bases removed from V and 0 bases from J, the gap between germline ends came to 13 bases. CDR3 DNA sequence: TGTGCCAGCGGCCGGACTCCGTACCAAGAGACCCAGTACTTC. This codes for CASGRTPYQETQYF.

The rearrangement links TRBV29-1 to TRBJ2-5; TRBD2 agrees at 8 bases. Germline-derived CDR1 and CDR2 are SQVTM and ANQGSEA. This CDR3 is 15 amino acids long. V shed 4 bases, J shed 5 bases, and the junction held 12 bases outside the gene matches. CDR3 sequence (DNA): TGCAGCGTTGTTGTGACGGGGGGGCCTGGTGAGACCCAGTACTTC. Translating gives CSVVVTGGPGETQYF.

The chain recombines TRBV25-1 with TRBJ1-2; D is undetermined. This CDR3 has 14 residues. Per germline, CDR1 MGHDK and CDR2 SYGVNS. Trimming took 1 base from V and 8 from J, leaving 14 bases between them. In DNA, the CDR3 is TGTGCCAGCAGTGAATTTACACAAGGCAGGGGCTACACCTTC. Its translation is CASSEFTQGRGYTF.

This clone was observed a single time. The gene calls are TRBV9 and TRBJ2-1; 10 bases are a match to TRBD2. This CDR3 is built from 14 residues. J lost 6 bases, V lost 4 bases, and 4 bases had no gene match. CDR1 is SGDLS and CDR2 is YYNGEE in the germline V gene. Here the CDR3 reads CASSISGGANEQFF. In DNA form, the CDR3 reads TGTGCCAGCAGCATCAGCGGGGGGGCCAATGAGCAGTTCTTC.

The chain links TRBV30 to TRBJ1-6; D is perhaps TRBD1 (5 bases). Germline values: CDR1 GTSNPN, CDR2 SVGIG (reference sequence). This CDR3 comprises 13 residues. V was clipped by 0 bases and J by 12 bases, with 12 bases between them. CDR3 DNA sequence: TGTGCCTGGAGTGTACTGGTTGGACAACCCCTCCACTTT. Protein sequence: CAWSVLVGQPLHF.

The V gene is TRBV7-9, the J gene TRBJ1-2; 9 nucleotides match TRBD1. CDR3 length: 13 amino acids. Germline trimming cut 5 bases from V and 7 bases from J; bases unmatched to any gene: 5. The V gene's germline CDR1 is SEHNR and CDR2 FQNEAQ (reference sequence). The CDR3 is CASSPQGAGGYTF. CDR3 DNA sequence: TGTGCCAGCAGCCCACAGGGGGCGGGTGGCTACACCTTC.

The DNA of the CDR3 is TGCGCCAGCAGCTTGAGATCAGGATCGGGTGAAAAACTGTTTTTT. The encoded protein is CASSLRSGSGEKLFF. The gene calls are TRBV5-1 and TRBJ1-4; no firm D call. V shed 1 base and J shed 7 bases, with 14 bases lying between them. Germline CDR1 and CDR2: SGHRS and YFSETQ. The length of the CDR3 is 15 residues.

J is TRBJ1-2 and V is TRBV30; D may be TRBD1 (5 bases). V gave up 5 bases and J gave up 6 bases, with 10 bases separating them. The CDR3 runs to 11 residues. Germline assignment: CDR1 GTSNPN and CDR2 SVGIG (reference sequence). CDR3 in DNA: TGTGCCTGGGGACCGGGACATGGCTACACCTTC. Encoded protein: CAWGPGHGYTF.

The genes are TRBV27 and TRBJ2-7; tentatively, D is TRBD2 (6 bases). The CDR3 loop spans 12 amino acids. CDR1 is MNHEY and CDR2 is SMNVEV in the germline V gene (reference sequence). Deletions cut 3 bases from V and 6 bases from J, with 9 bases between. For the CDR3, the DNA is TGTGCCAGCAGTTTCATGGGGGGCGAGCAGTACTTC. This gives the protein CASSFMGGEQYF.